This TCR beta chain is drawn from a study of T cell clonotyping in hematopoietic cell transplantation. Across the whole study: Recipient samples before transplant were obtained post-cytoreduction. Study-level results: Graft donor and pretransplant recipient Inverse Simpson Index values predicted broader posttransplant TCR diversity.

There are 14 residues in the CDR3. V dropped 4 bases and J dropped 5; count of bases not matched to a gene: 5. Germline V lookup: CDR1 KGHSY, CDR2 FQNENV. Time point described: recipient sample about 28 days before transplant, after cytoreduction. Clones were read by immunoSEQ multiplex PCR, and TCRdb kept only the in-frame ones, dropping some. The table has about 80,000 clones, 90% to 97% seen once. About this clone: What it recognizes is unknown.

This sequence was found in a woman between 45 and 60 years old with acute myeloid leukemia. Some clones in this sample may be carry-over from other donors' samples. The source was peripheral blood mononuclear cells, collected before stem cell transplant. The V call is TRBV16, the J call TRBJ1-5, with 7 bases fitting TRBD1. The CDR3 spells CASSRGQVYQPQHF. The CDR3 DNA reads TGTGCCAGCAGCCGCGGACAGGTATATCAGCCCCAGCATTTT.